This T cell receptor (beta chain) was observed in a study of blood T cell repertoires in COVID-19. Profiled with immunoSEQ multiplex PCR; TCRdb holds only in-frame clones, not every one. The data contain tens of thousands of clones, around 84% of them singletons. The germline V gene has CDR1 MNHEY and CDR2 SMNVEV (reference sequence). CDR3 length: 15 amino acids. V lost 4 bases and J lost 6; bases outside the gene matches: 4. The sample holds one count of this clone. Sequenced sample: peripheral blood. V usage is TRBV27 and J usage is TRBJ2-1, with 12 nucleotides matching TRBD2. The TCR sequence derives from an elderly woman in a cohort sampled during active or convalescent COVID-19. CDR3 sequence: CASSYPGLAGNEQFF. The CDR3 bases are TGTGCCAGCAGTTATCCGGGACTAGCGGGCAATGAGCAGTTCTTC.